In its sample, the clone carrying this T cell receptor beta chain was seen many times. CDR1 and CDR2 from the germline V gene are MNHEY and SVGAGI. V dropped 10 bases and J dropped 3 bases, with 13 bases sitting between them. This CDR3 contains 12 residues. These data come from a study of shared clonotypes between healthy human individuals. Only in-frame clones appear in the TCRdb table, and some are missing; sequencing was by immunoSEQ multiplex PCR. The repertoire holds about 980,000 clones, with about three quarters as singletons. The study drew all its donors from Caucasian adults living in Nashville, Tennessee.

V and J are TRBV6-5 and TRBJ2-7; D gene unclear. Sequenced material: memory CD4+ T cells sorted from blood. The subset here: CD45RA-negative fraction. The sequence derives from a man aged 18 to 29 in good health. This CDR3 is CATRSDRYEQYF. CDR3 in DNA: TGTGCCACCCGGTCAGACCGCTACGAGCAGTACTTC.